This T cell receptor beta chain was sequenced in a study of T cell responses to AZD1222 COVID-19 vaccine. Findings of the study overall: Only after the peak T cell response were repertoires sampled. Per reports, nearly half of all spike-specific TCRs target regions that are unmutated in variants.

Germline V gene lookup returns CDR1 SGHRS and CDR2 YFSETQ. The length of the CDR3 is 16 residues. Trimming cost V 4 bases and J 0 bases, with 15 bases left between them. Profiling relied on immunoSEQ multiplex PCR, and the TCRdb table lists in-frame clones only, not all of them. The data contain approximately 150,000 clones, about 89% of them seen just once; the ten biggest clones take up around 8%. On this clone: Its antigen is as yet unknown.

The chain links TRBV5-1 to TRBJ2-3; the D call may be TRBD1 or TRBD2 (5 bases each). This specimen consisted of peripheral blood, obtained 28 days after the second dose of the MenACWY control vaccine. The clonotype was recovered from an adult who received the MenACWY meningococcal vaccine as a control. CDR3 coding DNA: TGCGCCAGCAGCCTACTGGGACCCACAAGCACAGATACGCAGTATTTT. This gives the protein CASSLLGPTSTDTQYF.